This passage covers 11 T cell receptor beta chains from one sample sequenced in a study of monozygotic twins with cystic fibrosis. Profiled with immunoSEQ multiplex PCR; TCRdb holds only in-frame clones, not every one. The table has 25,000 to 30,000 clones, approximately 96% seen once; the top ten hold 2.7%. The source material was blood. These TCRs come from a girl aged 2-15 years with cystic fibrosis.

This clone was picked up a small number of times. The chain couples TRBV30 to TRBJ1-1; D not certain. This CDR3 is 12 amino acids long. CDR1 is GTSNPN and CDR2 is SVGIG in the germline V gene (reference sequence). V shed 3 bases and J shed 2 bases, with 7 bases lying between them. CDR3 sequence: CAWRDGNTEAFF. In DNA, the CDR3 is TGTGCCTGGAGGGACGGAAACACTGAAGCTTTCTTT.

This chain connects TRBV11-2 to TRBJ1-1, with 7 bases fitting TRBD1. Germline loops: CDR1 SGHAT, CDR2 FQNNGV. The CDR3 covers 12 residues. V trimming: 4 bases; J trimming: 10 bases; junction bases outside the gene matches: 6. The CDR3 DNA is TGTGCCAGCAGCTCAGGGGGTAGTGGAGCTTTCTTT. This sequence encodes CASSSGGSGAFF.

The CDR3 DNA sequence: TGTGCCAGCAGTTTGGTAGCGGGGAGCTCCTACAATGAGCAGTTCTTC. Residues: CASSLVAGSSYNEQFF. The gene calls are TRBV28 and TRBJ2-1, with 8 bases identical to TRBD2. Germline lookup yields CDR1 MDHEN and CDR2 SYDVKM. The V segment lost 3 bases and the J segment 0 bases; nucleotides outside the gene matches: 4. The CDR3 extends over 16 amino acids. Variable domain in full (rest from reference TRBV28 and TRBJ2-1): DVKVTQSSRYLVKRTGEKVFLECVQDMDHENMFWYRQDPGLGLRLIYFSYDVKMKEKGDIPEGYSVSREKKERFSLILESASTNQTSMYLCASSLVAGSSYNEQFFGPGTRLTVL.

This rearrangement joins TRBV7-9 to TRBJ1-2; no clear D gene. Germline V lookup: CDR1 SEHNR, CDR2 FQNEAQ (reference sequence). With 5 bases removed from V and 4 bases from J, the gap between germline ends came to 17 bases. The CDR3 has 15 amino acids. The CDR3 DNA is TGTGCCAGCAGCATGCTTAGGACTCTCCGCTATGGCTACACCTTC. Protein sequence: CASSMLRTLRYGYTF.

The rearrangement joins TRBV5-1 to TRBJ1-5; D gene unclear. The germline V gene encodes CDR1 SGHRS and CDR2 YFSETQ. The CDR3 spans 16 residues. Deletions cut 0 bases from V and 2 bases from J, with 12 bases between. The CDR3 reads CASSLGLGQGNQPQHF. CDR3 sequence (DNA): TGCGCCAGCAGCTTGGGACTCGGGCAGGGCAATCAGCCCCAGCATTTT. Based on the CDR3 plus reference TRBV5-1 and TRBJ1-5, the full variable domain is KAGVTQTPRYLIKTRGQQVTLSCSPISGHRSVSWYQQTPGQGLQFLFEYFSETQRNKGNFPGRFSGRQFSNSRSEMNVSTLELGDSALYLCASSLGLGQGNQPQHFGDGTRLSIL.

As for this clone: Because the CDR3's place on the DNA is in doubt, the DNA is left out and the CDR3 is given as listed by TCRdb. This sequence joins TRBV29-1 and TRBJ1-2. Germline V gives CDR1 SQVTM, CDR2 ANQGSEA. The CDR3 region is 15 residues in length, termini included. CDR3: CSVGPGWGMDYGYTF.

This chain joins TRBV29-1 and TRBJ1-1; TRBD1 might be the D (6 bases). Germline CDR1 reads SQVTM; CDR2 reads ANQGSEA. The CDR3 loop spans 13 amino acids. V lost 6 bases and J 1 base, leaving 12 bases between the germline ends. CDR3 bases: TGCAGCGTGGGACGGACAGCGAACACTGAAGCTTTCTTT. Its translation is CSVGRTANTEAFF.

The V gene is TRBV11-3, the J gene TRBJ1-5; D gene uncertain. This CDR3 has 13 amino acids. Trimming removed 2 bases from V and 0 bases from J, with 2 bases in between. Germline V gene sequence: CDR1 SGHNT, CDR2 YENEEA. CDR3 sequence (DNA): TGTGCCAGCAGCTTACATAGCAATCAGCCCCAGCATTTT. Protein: CASSLHSNQPQHF.

V and J are TRBV6-5 and TRBJ1-1; D call uncertain. CDR3 size: 16 residues. V was cut by 2 bases and J by 4 bases, with 17 bases left in between. The germline V gene encodes CDR1 MNHEY and CDR2 SVGAGI. The DNA of the CDR3 is TGTGCCAGCAGTTACAGGCAATCCCAGCGGCCCACTGAAGCTTTCTTT. It codes for CASSYRQSQRPTEAFF.

The gene calls are TRBV7-3 and TRBJ2-7, with unresolved D. The CDR3 loop spans 15 amino acids. V was cut by 5 bases and J by 6 bases, with 20 bases left in between. Germline V CDR1 and CDR2: SGHTA, FQGTGA. CDR3 DNA: TGTGCCAGCAGCCCACCCCTGGGTGGCCCCTGCGAGCAGTACTTC. It translates to CASSPPLGGPCEQYF.

The rearrangement links TRBV30 to TRBJ2-3; tentatively, D is TRBD2 (6 bases). V dropped 5 bases and J dropped 4 bases, with 19 bases sitting between them. The CDR3 has 15 amino acids. Germline assignment: CDR1 GTSNPN and CDR2 SVGIG (reference sequence). In DNA, the CDR3 is TGTGCCTGGTCGGTGGGGGGAGTACCGGCAGATACGCAGTATTTT. It encodes CAWSVGGVPADTQYF.